The clone carrying this T cell receptor beta chain was seen more than once but under ten times. Germline CDR1 DFQATT, CDR2 SNEGSKA (reference sequence). This CDR3 comprises 17 residues. Trimming removed 1 base from V and 2 bases from J, with 17 bases in between. This sample is drawn from a study of T cells after yellow fever vaccination. TCRdb recomputed calls from the 5' RACE reads with MiXCR, one row per CDR3 protein. Here the sample spans about 350,000 distinct CDR3 sequences, 9.5% to 13% being singletons. This TCR was recovered from a man aged 18 to 29 who received the YFV17D yellow fever vaccine. Here the sequenced sample was PBMCs, taken on the day of the first yellow fever vaccination. The chain is built from TRBV20-1 and TRBJ2-2; D is undetermined. The CDR3 spells CSARGVVGQINTGELFF. In nucleotides, the CDR3 is TGCAGTGCTAGAGGAGTGGTTGGGCAGATTAACACCGGGGAGCTGTTTTTT.